The rows below give T cell receptor beta chains drawn from one sample of a study of blood T cell repertoires in COVID-19. The table came from immunoSEQ multiplex PCR; TCRdb's copy has only in-frame clones and leaves some out. The table shows about 190,000 clones, with around 85% occurring only once. The sequenced sample was PBMCs or T cells enriched from blood (not recorded which). The receptors originated from a woman between 25 and 40 years old who had recovered from COVID-19. Each CDR3 is given with its conserved first and last residue.

CDR3 length	J gene	V gene	CDR3 protein
13	TRBJ1-5	TRBV12-3/TRBV12-4	CASSFGGGQPQHF
14	TRBJ1-1	TRBV9	CASSVGGNGYEAFF
16	TRBJ2-2	TRBV7-8	CASSLDVGAWTGELFF
12	TRBJ1-5	TRBV28	CASSLLSQPQHF
17	TRBJ2-5	TRBV7-2	CASSLQGQGARGETQYF
14	TRBJ2-3	TRBV5-1	CASSPVAGSDTQYF
14	TRBJ1-4	TRBV5-8	CASTPRGGSEKLFF
16	TRBJ1-1	TRBV7-9	CASSPRATGTNTEAFF
15	TRBJ2-1	TRBV5-1	CASSLARTGGDEQFF
16	TRBJ1-3	TRBV30	CACRGTGFISGNTIYF
19	TRBJ1-5	TRBV23-1	CASIPITVVRGLGNQPQHF
14	TRBJ2-5	TRBV14	CASSLYRGRETQYF
13	TRBJ1-5	TRBV27	CASSFRRDQPQHF
12	TRBJ1-1	TRBV29-1	CSAFRGDTEAFF
15	TRBJ2-2	TRBV18	CASSPEGLNTGELFF
14	TRBJ2-3	TRBV28	CASSPWRELDTQYF
15	TRBJ2-1	TRBV24-1	CATSDFEGGTNEQFF
15	TRBJ1-1	TRBV10-2	CASSEYRGRVTEAFF
17	TRBJ1-2	TRBV10-3	CAISDPDRGQSGYGYTF
18	TRBJ2-5	TRBV5-5	CASSLSGMGTGGQETQYF
17	TRBJ2-1	TRBV5-1	CASSHKTSASSYNEQFF
15	TRBJ2-7	TRBV18	CASSPPSQGAYEQYF
18	TRBJ1-3	TRBV7-2	CASSKNQDSKATGNTIYF
14	TRBJ2-3	TRBV28	CASTKPGLGDTQYF
14	TRBJ1-2	TRBV28	CASSGTGAYYGYTF
16	TRBJ1-3	TRBV7-2	CASSLRSVLSGNTIYF
13	TRBJ1-1	TRBV5-8	CASSGTANTEAFF
15	TRBJ2-5	TRBV28	CASSFPTGRQETQYF
14	TRBJ2-6	TRBV6-5	CASIPNSGANVLTF
16	TRBJ2-5	TRBV2	CASSATRQGDGETQYF
12	TRBJ2-3	TRBV11-3	CASSLSTDTQYF
15	TRBJ2-1	TRBV6-5	CASSSPGGSYNEQFF
15	TRBJ1-6	TRBV10-1	CASSEGGQSNSPLHF
15	TRBJ1-1	TRBV5-1	CASSLEGGGNTEAFF
13	TRBJ2-2	TRBV5-4	CASSLARDGELFF
16	TRBJ2-3	TRBV10-3	CAISESKGTSTDTQYF
14	TRBJ1-4	TRBV6-1	CASSDSVDIEKLFF
15	TRBJ1-1	TRBV6-5	CASRTLDRESVGAFF
16	TRBJ2-2	TRBV5-1	CASTVNTGSNTGELFF
16	TRBJ2-3	TRBV7-8	CASSPNLAGGTDTQYF